This TCR beta chain was profiled in a study of T cell responses to AZD1222 COVID-19 vaccine (dated by TCRdb to about 2021). With regard to the full study: TCR sequencing covered about 230 trial participants: 200 to 210 given two doses of AZD1222 and about 26 given two doses of MenACWY control vaccine. Enrollment into the trials was organized by age into subgroups of 18-55, 56-69 and 70-plus years, and those subgroups contained approximately 150, 30 and 60 TCR-sequenced participants, respectively.

The CDR3 regions of human TCRbeta chains were analyzed by immunosequencing. From the authors' description of their analysis: Repertoire TCRs were matched against a reference library of SARS-CoV-2-specific TCRs generated with the MIRA antigen-specificity platform. Breadth meant the fraction of unique TCRs that were SARS-CoV-2-associated, whereas depth meant the fraction of total T cells that were SARS-CoV-2-associated. Using the MIRA data, each spike-specific TCR was mapped to the spike region that the TCR reacts to and placed in a CD4 or CD8 class. Log10-transformed breadth and depth values were compared by one-way ANOVA with Sidak's multiple comparisons tests. Not all clones reach the TCRdb copy of this immuneACCESS table, which keeps in-frame sequences only. Checked studies attribute under half of the gap to unresolved V genes and leave the rest unexplained. That table supplies the V and J calls and clone size; D and trimming were determined from the DNA. This sample comprises 200,000 to 250,000 clones, under 95% of them detected only once. The ten most abundant clones make up approximately 1% of the sample.

The sample's time point, from its label and the paper: baseline before first vaccination. Taken with the paper, the label for treatment or condition translates to: meningococcal conjugate vaccine given as trial control. Samples from vaccinated people were obtained from the UK trials COV001 and COV002, which included a single-blind randomized controlled phase 2/3 trial of AZD1222 (ChAdOx1 nCoV-19) in healthy adults. For TCRbeta chain sequencing, PBMC samples were collected from trial participants at day 0 and at day 28 after the second dose. The paper as a whole reports these results and caveats: Participants were mostly white British and included more females than males, and it was suggested by the authors that clonal diversity may have been underestimated. The vaccine-associated CD4 TCRs covered the entire spike protein, and the dominant responses fell in regions 160-218 and 743-854. Reportedly, close to half of the unique spike-specific TCRs recognized epitopes lying outside the regions that are mutated in the B.1.351 and B.1.1.7 variants. A significant rise in spike-specific TCR breadth and depth was observed after two AZD1222 doses relative to day 0 and relative to MenACWY recipients. In the small 56-69-year group, the increase in depth fell short of significance, most likely because of low power. Conclusions about previously exposed vaccinees were limited because only six AZD1222 recipients were SARS-CoV-2 seropositive at baseline. Because no samples from the day 14 peak response were available, repertoires could be characterized only after the peak T cell response.

CDR1 and CDR2 (KGHSH, LQKENI) derive from the germline V gene. The CDR3, from cysteine to phenylalanine, totals 12 residues. CDR3 DNA only is kept here, 36 bases in frame from base 1. Relative to germline, V is 5 bases shorter and J is 5 bases shorter, with 9 bases between their ends. A note on this clone: It lacks a known antigen. Within one base of it there is no much larger clone, and no base qualities were kept.

This receptor chain uses TRBV18 and TRBJ1-1; the D segment cannot be called with confidence. The TCR comes from an adult in good health. Sample: peripheral blood, taken on day 0 of MenACWY control vaccination. CDR3 loop: CASSSMPTEAFF. The bases are TGTGCCAGCTCATCCATGCCAACTGAAGCTTTCTTT.